Listed below are T cell receptor beta chains from one sample, sequenced in a study of T-cell memory formation after mild COVID-19. TCRdb ran MiXCR on the 5' RACE reads and lists one entry per CDR3 protein. The table includes approximately 500,000 distinct CDR3 sequences, 25% detected once. Sequencing used PBMCs or a T cell subset sorted from them (not recorded which). The receptors derive from an adult woman who had mild COVID-19 (a few samples of this study predate the infection). Cell type and time point are not known. Each CDR3 is given with its conserved first and last residue. The order of the fields is J gene, clone size, V gene, D gene, CDR3 DNA, CDR3 protein. The D gene is left open where the match is weak. Clone size is given for some rows only: seen once, a few or many times, or a class if the clone is expanded.

>TRBJ1-4|-|TRBV19|-
TGTGCCAGTAGTATTCTTAGCACGGATGAAAAACTGTTTTTT
CASSILSTDEKLFF
>TRBJ2-5|-|TRBV5-1|-
TGCGCCAGCAGCCTGGGAGGGGTCCAGGGGTCCCAGTACTTC
CASSLGGVQGSQYF
>TRBJ2-7|-|TRBV7-6|TRBD1
TGTGCCAGCAGCCTTGGACAGGGGCAGATCTACGAGCAGTACTTC
CASSLGQGQIYEQYF
>TRBJ2-7|-|TRBV20-1|-
TGCAGTGCCCCCCTCTTTGAAGGCTACGAGCAGTACTTC
CSAPLFEGYEQYF
>TRBJ2-3|few|TRBV18|-
TGTGCCAGCTCACCTCCGGGCCGTGTACAAGATACGCAGTATTTT
CASSPPGRVQDTQYF
>TRBJ2-1|-|TRBV2|-
TGTGCCAGAGCTGGACTACTCAACAATGAGCAGTTCTTC
CARAGLLNNEQFF
>TRBJ1-1|-|TRBV12-3/TRBV12-4|-
TGTGCCAGCAGCCTTACAGGGAGGAGGACTGAAGCTTTCTTT
CASSLTGRRTEAFF
>TRBJ1-2|-|TRBV7-3|-
TGTGCCAGCAGCGTAGGGGGAGACTATGGCTACACCTTC
CASSVGGDYGYTF
>TRBJ2-4|-|TRBV20-1|-
TGCAGTGCTAGTTTGGGAGACATTCAGTACTTC
CSASLGDIQYF
>TRBJ2-7|once|TRBV30|-
TGTGCCTGGAGTCCTCTCAGGGGAGGTGGCTACGAGCAGTACTTC
CAWSPLRGGGYEQYF
>TRBJ2-2|-|TRBV9|TRBD1
TGTGCCAGCACCCGGACAGGGACGAACACCGGGGAGCTGTTTTTT
CASTRTGTNTGELFF
>TRBJ2-1|-|TRBV28|-
TGTGCCAGCAGTTTATTTCCGTTCCCACTGGCGGTACTTTACAATGAGCAGTTCTTC
CASSLFPFPLAVLYNEQFF
>TRBJ1-2|many|TRBV7-9|-
TGTGCCAGCAGCCAACGTGGTGGTTCTGGCTACACCTTC
CASSQRGGSGYTF
>TRBJ1-5|-|TRBV7-8|-
TGTGCCAGCAGCTCCCTGGGGGGGGGTCTACAGCCCCAGCATTTT
CASSSLGGGLQPQHF
>TRBJ1-5|few|TRBV7-8|TRBD1
TGTGCCAGCAGCTTTTCCGGGACAGGGCGTAATCAGCCCCAGCATTTT
CASSFSGTGRNQPQHF
>TRBJ1-1|-|TRBV7-9|-
TGTGCCAGCAGCTTAGAAAATGCAGGGAGCACTGAAGCTTTCTTT
CASSLENAGSTEAFF
>TRBJ2-2|-|TRBV24-1|-
TGTGCCACCAGTGAAGTGAGGGTCGCGAACACCGGGGAGCTGTTTTTT
CATSEVRVANTGELFF
>TRBJ1-1|few|TRBV29-1|-
TGCAGCGTTGAAAGTCGAGTTGGAGACACTGAAGCTTTCTTT
CSVESRVGDTEAFF
>TRBJ2-5|few|TRBV12-3/TRBV12-4|TRBD1
TGTGCCAGCAGTTTCGGGACAGGCAACCAGTACTTC
CASSFGTGNQYF
>TRBJ2-5|few|TRBV6-5|-
TGTGCCAGCAGTTACTCCGCGTCGGAGACCCAGTACTTC
CASSYSASETQYF
>TRBJ2-3|-|TRBV4-3|TRBD1
TGCGCCAGCAGATTTCAACAGGGGAGCACAGATACGCAGTATTTT
CASRFQQGSTDTQYF
>TRBJ2-1|-|TRBV5-4|TRBD2
TGTGCCAGCAGCTATGGGACTAGCGGGGGCTTTTACAATGAGCAGTTCTTC
CASSYGTSGGFYNEQFF
>TRBJ2-3|few|TRBV9|TRBD2
TGTGCCAGCAGCGAGGGGACTAGCGGGGGGCAAGATACGCAGTATTTT
CASSEGTSGGQDTQYF
>TRBJ1-3|-|TRBV9|-
TGTGCCAGCAGCTTACATGACTCTGGAAACACCATATATTTT
CASSLHDSGNTIYF
>TRBJ1-1|-|TRBV12-3/TRBV12-4|-
TGTGCCAGCAGTTATTACACCCGGACTGAAGCTTTCTTT
CASSYYTRTEAFF
>TRBJ1-1|-|TRBV7-9|-
TGTGCCAGCAGGTCCGGAGTATGGGCCACTGAAGCTTTCTTT
CASRSGVWATEAFF
>TRBJ2-2|few|TRBV7-8|-
TGTGCCAGCAGCTTAATTCTCGGGACAAAAACCGGGGAGCTGTTTTTT
CASSLILGTKTGELFF
>TRBJ2-2|few|TRBV4-1|-
TGCGCCAGCAGCCAAGGGGACTTTAGCTCGAACACCGGGGAGCTGTTTTTT
CASSQGDFSSNTGELFF
>TRBJ1-2|-|TRBV6-5|-
TGTGCCAGCAGACCCACAACCGGGACACTCTATGGCTACACCTTC
CASRPTTGTLYGYTF
>TRBJ2-5|-|TRBV15|-
TGTGCCACCAGCAGCATCGGCCGGACCCCACCGGAGACCCAGTACTTC
CATSSIGRTPPETQYF
>TRBJ2-5|few|TRBV19|-
TGTGCCAGTAGTCCCAGGGGTCCATTTCAACTGTACCAAGAGACCCAGTACTTC
CASSPRGPFQLYQETQYF
>TRBJ2-7|-|TRBV9|TRBD1
TGTGCCAGCAGCGCATTGGGACAGGGTGCCTCCGAGCAGTACTTC
CASSALGQGASEQYF
>TRBJ2-7|few|TRBV5-1|-
TGCGCCAGCAGTAAGATGTCCTCGATACTCGGCTCCTACGAGCAGTACTTC
CASSKMSSILGSYEQYF
>TRBJ2-2|many|TRBV6-1|-
TGTGCCAGCAGTGCGACAGCGAACACCGGGGAGCTGTTTTTT
CASSATANTGELFF
>TRBJ2-1|few|TRBV4-2|-
TGTGCCAGCAGCCAGCCCACCCGGGACCCAGACCTCCCTGAGCAGTTCTTC
CASSQPTRDPDLPEQFF
>TRBJ1-5|few|TRBV5-5|TRBD1
TGTGCCAGCAGCTCTGGGGGACAGAACAATAATCAGCCCCAGCATTTT
CASSSGGQNNNQPQHF
>TRBJ1-2|-|TRBV9|TRBD1
TGTGCCAGCAGCGCGGGACAGGTCGCGGACTATGGCTACACCTTC
CASSAGQVADYGYTF
>TRBJ1-1|few|TRBV5-1|-
TGCGCCAGCAGCAGGGTTCAGACTGAAGCTTTCTTT
CASSRVQTEAFF
>TRBJ1-5|-|TRBV30|-
TGTGCCTGGAGAGGAGGTCAATATAGCAATCAGCCCCAGCATTTT
CAWRGGQYSNQPQHF
>TRBJ2-3|-|TRBV5-1|-
TGCGCCAGCAGTGGCGGACCTAGCACAGATACGCAGTATTTT
CASSGGPSTDTQYF
>TRBJ2-2|-|TRBV3-1|-
TGTGCCAGCAGCCACGGGGATACGAACACCGGGGAGCTGTTTTTT
CASSHGDTNTGELFF
>TRBJ1-5|once|TRBV20-1|-
TGCAGTGCTGTTACGGCGGGGAACTACAATCAGCCCCAGCATTTT
CSAVTAGNYNQPQHF
>TRBJ2-7|-|TRBV20-1|-
TGCAGTGCTGCAGGGGGGGTTTTGGAGCAGTACTTC
CSAAGGVLEQYF
>TRBJ1-1|-|TRBV6-5|TRBD1
TGTGCCAGCAGTCCCTTGGACAGGGATCATACTGAAGCTTTCTTT
CASSPLDRDHTEAFF
>TRBJ2-3|few|TRBV5-5|-
TGTGCCAGCAGCTTTACAGGCTATAGCACAGATACGCAGTATTTT
CASSFTGYSTDTQYF
>TRBJ2-7|few|TRBV16|-
TGTGCCAGCAGCCAACAGGGGGGGACAGGCATCTACGAGCAGTACTTC
CASSQQGGTGIYEQYF
>TRBJ2-1|many|TRBV11-2|TRBD2
TGTGCCAGCAGCTTTGGCCTAGCGGGATACAATGAGCAGTTCTTC
CASSFGLAGYNEQFF
>TRBJ1-1|many|TRBV6-5|-
TGTGCCAGCAAAAAGGGGTCATGGGCTTTCTTT
CASKKGSWAFF
>TRBJ2-1|-|TRBV4-1|TRBD1
TGCGCCAGCAGCCCGCACCGGGACAGCAATGAGCAGTTCTTC
CASSPHRDSNEQFF